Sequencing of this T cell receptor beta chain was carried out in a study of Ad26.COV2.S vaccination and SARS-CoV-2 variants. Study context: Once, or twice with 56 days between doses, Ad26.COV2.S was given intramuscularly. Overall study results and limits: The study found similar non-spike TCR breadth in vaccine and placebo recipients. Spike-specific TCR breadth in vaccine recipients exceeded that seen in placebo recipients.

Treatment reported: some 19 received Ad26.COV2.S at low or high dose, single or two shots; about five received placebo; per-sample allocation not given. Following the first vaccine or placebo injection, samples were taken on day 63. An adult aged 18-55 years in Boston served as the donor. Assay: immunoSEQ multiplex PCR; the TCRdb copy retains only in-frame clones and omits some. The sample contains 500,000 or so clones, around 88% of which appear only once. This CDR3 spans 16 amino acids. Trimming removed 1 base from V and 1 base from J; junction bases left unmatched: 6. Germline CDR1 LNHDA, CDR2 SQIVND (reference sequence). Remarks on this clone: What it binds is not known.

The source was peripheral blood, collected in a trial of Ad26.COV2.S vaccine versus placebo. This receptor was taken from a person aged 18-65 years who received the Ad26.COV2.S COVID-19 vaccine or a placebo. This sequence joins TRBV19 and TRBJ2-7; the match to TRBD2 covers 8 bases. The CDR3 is CASSIAGGRSSYEQYF. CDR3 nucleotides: TGTGCCAGTAGTATAGCTGGCGGGAGGTCATCCTACGAGCAGTACTTC.